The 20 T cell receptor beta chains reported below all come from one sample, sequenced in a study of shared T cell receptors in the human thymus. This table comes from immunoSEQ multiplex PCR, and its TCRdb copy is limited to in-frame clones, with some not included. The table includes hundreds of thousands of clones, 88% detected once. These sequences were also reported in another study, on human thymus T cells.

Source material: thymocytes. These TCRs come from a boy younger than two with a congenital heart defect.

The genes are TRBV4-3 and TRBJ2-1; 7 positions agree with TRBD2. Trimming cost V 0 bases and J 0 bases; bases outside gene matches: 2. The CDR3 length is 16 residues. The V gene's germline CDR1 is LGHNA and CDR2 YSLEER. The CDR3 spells CASSQDRLASYNEQFF. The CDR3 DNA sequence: TGCGCCAGCAGCCAAGATCGACTAGCCTCCTACAATGAGCAGTTCTTC.

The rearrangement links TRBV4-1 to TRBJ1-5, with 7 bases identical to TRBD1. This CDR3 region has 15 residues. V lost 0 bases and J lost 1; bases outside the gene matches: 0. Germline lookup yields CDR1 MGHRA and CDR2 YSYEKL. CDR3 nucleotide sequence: TGCGCCAGCAGCCAAGAACAGGGGAGCAATCAGCCCCAGCATTTT. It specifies CASSQEQGSNQPQHF.

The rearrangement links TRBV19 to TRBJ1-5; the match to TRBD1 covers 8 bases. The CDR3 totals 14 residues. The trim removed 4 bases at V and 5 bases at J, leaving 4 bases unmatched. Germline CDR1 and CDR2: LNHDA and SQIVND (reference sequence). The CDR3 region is CASSTRGPDQPQHF. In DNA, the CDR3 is TGTGCCAGTAGTACCAGGGGGCCGGATCAGCCCCAGCATTTT. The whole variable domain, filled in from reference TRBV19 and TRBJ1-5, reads DGGITQSPKYLFRKEGQNVTLSCEQNLNHDAMYWYRQDPGQGLRLIYYSQIVNDFQKGDIAEGYSVSREKKESFPLTVTSAQKNPTAFYLCASSTRGPDQPQHFGDGTRLSIL.

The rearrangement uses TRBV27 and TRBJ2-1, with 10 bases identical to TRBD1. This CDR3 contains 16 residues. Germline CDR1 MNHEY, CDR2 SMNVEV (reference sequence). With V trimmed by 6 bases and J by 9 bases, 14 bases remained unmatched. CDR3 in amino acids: CASSLPRQGAGSEQFF. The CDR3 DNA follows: TGTGCCAGCAGCCTCCCCCGACAGGGGGCGGGTAGTGAGCAGTTCTTC.

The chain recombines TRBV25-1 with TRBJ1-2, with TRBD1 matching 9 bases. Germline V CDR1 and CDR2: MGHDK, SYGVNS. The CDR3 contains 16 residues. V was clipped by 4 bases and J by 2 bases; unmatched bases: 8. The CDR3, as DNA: TGTGCCAGCAGTGCTCTTGGGACAGGGAACAACTATGGCTACACCTTC. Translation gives CASSALGTGNNYGYTF.

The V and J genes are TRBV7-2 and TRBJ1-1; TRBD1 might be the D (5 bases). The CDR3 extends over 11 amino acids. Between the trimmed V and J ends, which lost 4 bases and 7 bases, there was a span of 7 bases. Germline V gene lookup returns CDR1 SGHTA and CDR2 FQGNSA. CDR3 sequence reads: CASSYGGEAFF. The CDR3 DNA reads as TGTGCCAGCAGCTACGGGGGTGAAGCTTTCTTT.

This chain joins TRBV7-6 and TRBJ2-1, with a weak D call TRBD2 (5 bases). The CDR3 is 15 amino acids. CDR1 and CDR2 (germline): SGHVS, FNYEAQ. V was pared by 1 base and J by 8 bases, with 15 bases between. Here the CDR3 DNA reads TGTGCCAGCAGCTTAGGGAAGCGGCCGAGGGATGAGCAGTTCTTC. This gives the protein CASSLGKRPRDEQFF.

The CDR3 DNA reads TGTGCCATCAGTGAGCCCACTCCGGGGGAACCCTCCTACGAGCAGTACTTC. Translation gives CAISEPTPGEPSYEQYF. The V gene is TRBV10-3, the J gene TRBJ2-7, with D possibly matching TRBD2 (6 bases). The CDR3 runs to 17 residues. Germline loops: CDR1 ENHRY, CDR2 SYGVKD. V lost 2 bases and J lost 0, with 17 bases in between.

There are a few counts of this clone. The CDR3 spells CASSRDREVGEAFF. The DNA for the CDR3 is TGTGCCAGCAGCCGGGACAGGGAAGTGGGTGAAGCTTTCTTT. This sequence joins TRBV5-6 and TRBJ1-1; 9 positions match TRBD1. The V gene end was trimmed by 4 bases and the J gene end by 7 bases; junction bases not matched to a gene: 8. The CDR3 contains 14 residues. CDR1 is SGHDT, CDR2 YYEEEE, per germline.

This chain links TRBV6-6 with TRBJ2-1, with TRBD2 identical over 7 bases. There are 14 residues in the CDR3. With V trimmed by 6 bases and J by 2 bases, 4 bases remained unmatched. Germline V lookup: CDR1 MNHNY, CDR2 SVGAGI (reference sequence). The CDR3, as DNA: TGTGCCAGCAGCCCCGGACTAGCCTACAATGAGCAGTTCTTC. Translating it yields CASSPGLAYNEQFF.

The CDR3: CASSPGGRGGPNTGELFF. The CDR3 DNA is TGCGCCAGCAGCCCGGGGGGTCGCGGGGGGCCGAACACCGGGGAGCTGTTTTTT. V is TRBV4-3 and J is TRBJ2-2; 8 nucleotides align to TRBD2. Trimming took 4 bases from V and 0 from J; bases not matched to a gene: 10. This CDR3 spans 18 amino acids. In germline, CDR1 is LGHNA, CDR2 YSLEER.

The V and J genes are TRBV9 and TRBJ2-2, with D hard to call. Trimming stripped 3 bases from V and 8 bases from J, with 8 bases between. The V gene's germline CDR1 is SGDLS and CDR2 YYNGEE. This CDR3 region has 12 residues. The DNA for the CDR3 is TGTGCCAGCAGCGGCCCTCGGGGGGAGCTGTTTTTT. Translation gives CASSGPRGELFF.

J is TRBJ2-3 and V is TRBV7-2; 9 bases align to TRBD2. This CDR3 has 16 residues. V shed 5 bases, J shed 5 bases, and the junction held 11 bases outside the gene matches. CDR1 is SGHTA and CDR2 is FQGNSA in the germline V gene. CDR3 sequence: CASSPIQREVIDTQYF. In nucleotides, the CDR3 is TGTGCCAGCAGCCCGATCCAGCGGGAGGTGATAGATACGCAGTATTTT.

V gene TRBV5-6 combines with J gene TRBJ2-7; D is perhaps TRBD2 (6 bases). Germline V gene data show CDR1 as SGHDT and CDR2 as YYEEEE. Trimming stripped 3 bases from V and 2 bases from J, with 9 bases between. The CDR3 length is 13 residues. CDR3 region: CASSWGDPYEQYF. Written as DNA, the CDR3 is TGTGCCAGCAGCTGGGGGGATCCCTACGAGCAGTACTTC. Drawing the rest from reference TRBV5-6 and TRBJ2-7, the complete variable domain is DAGVTQSPTHLIKTRGQQVTLRCSPKSGHDTVSWYQQALGQGPQFIFQYYEEEERQRGNFPDRFSGHQFPNYSSELNVNALLLGDSALYLCASSWGDPYEQYFGPGTRLTVT.

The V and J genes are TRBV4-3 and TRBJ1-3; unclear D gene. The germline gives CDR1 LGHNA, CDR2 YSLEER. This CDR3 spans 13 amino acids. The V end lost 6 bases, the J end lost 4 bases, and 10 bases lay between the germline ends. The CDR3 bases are TGCGCCAGCAGTCCGAGCGCCGGAAACACCATATATTTT. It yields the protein CASSPSAGNTIYF.

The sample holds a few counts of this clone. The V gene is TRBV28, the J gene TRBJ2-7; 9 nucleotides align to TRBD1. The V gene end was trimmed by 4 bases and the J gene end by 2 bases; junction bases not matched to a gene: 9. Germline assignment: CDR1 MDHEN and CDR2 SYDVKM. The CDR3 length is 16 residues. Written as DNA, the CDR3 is TGTGCCAGCAGTTCTGGACAGGGGACCTCTACCTACGAGCAGTACTTC. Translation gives CASSSGQGTSTYEQYF.

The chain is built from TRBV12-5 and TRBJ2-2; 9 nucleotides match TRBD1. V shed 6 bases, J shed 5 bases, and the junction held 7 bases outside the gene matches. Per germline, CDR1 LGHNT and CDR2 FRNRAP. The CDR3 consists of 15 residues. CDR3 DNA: TGTGCTAGTGGACTAGGGACAGGGCCGACCGGGGAGCTGTTTTTT. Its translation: CASGLGTGPTGELFF.

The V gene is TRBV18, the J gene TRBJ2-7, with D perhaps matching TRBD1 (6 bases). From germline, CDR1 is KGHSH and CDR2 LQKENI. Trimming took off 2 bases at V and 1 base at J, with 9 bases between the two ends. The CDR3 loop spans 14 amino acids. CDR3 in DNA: TGTGCCAGCTCACCAAATGACAGGTCCTACGAGCAGTACTTC. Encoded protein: CASSPNDRSYEQYF.

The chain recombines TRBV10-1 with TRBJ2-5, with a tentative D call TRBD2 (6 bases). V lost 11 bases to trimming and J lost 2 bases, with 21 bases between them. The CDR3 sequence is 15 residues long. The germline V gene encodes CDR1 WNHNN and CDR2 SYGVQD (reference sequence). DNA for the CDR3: TGCGCCCCACTCCGGGGCGGAGGGGTACAAGAGACCCAGTACTTC. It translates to CAPLRGGGVQETQYF.

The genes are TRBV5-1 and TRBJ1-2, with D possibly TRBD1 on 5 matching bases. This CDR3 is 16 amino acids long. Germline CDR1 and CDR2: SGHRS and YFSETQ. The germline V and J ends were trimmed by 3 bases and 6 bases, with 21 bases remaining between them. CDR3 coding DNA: TGCGCCAGCAGCTCCTCCTGGGGCCAGGGTCTGAATGGCTACACCTTC. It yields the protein CASSSSWGQGLNGYTF.